One and the same sample provided the 10 T cell receptor beta chains below, sequenced in a study of CD4 T cell repertoires in COVID-19 (dated by TCRdb to the early 2020s). Memory T cell samples that were not cultured were sequenced immediately after ex vivo isolation. Library preparation employed the immunoSEQ multiplex PCR assay. This immuneACCESS table, as held by TCRdb, lists in-frame sequences with V and J called but not all clones. Of the missing ones, under half trace to an unresolved V gene in checked studies; the others have no known cause. In all, the sample holds 20,000 to 25,000 clones, and around 87% of those were seen once. Clones ranked in the top ten supply around 0.58% of the sample. This sample comprised central memory CD4+ T cells from blood, obtained before the COVID-19 pandemic. The cell subset or site label of this sample denotes: CD4+ T central memory cells. These receptors all come from a human donor who had COVID-19.

The genes are TRBV7-6 and TRBJ2-3; D is perhaps TRBD2 (6 bases). Germline CDR1 is SGHVS and CDR2 is FNYEAQ. Trimming cost V 1 base and J 3 bases, with 11 bases left between them. The CDR3 length is 15 residues. DNA for the CDR3: TGTGCCAGCAGCTTAGTCGGGGGTACTACAGATACGCAGTATTTT. Translated: CASSLVGGTTDTQYF.

CDR3 nucleotide sequence: TGTGCCAGCAGCGTAAAAGCTAGCAGCTACGAGCAGTACTTC. Its protein is CASSVKASSYEQYF. This rearrangement joins TRBV9 to TRBJ2-7, with D maybe TRBD2 (5 bases). Germline V gives CDR1 SGDLS, CDR2 YYNGEE. V dropped 1 base and J dropped 3 bases, with 11 bases sitting between them. The CDR3 runs to 14 residues. The full variable domain, its missing parts supplied by reference TRBV9 and TRBJ2-7, is DSGVTQTPKHLITATGQRVTLRCSPRSGDLSVYWYQQSLDQGLQFLIQYYNGEERAKGNILERFSAQQFPDLHSELNLSSLELGDSALYFCASSVKASSYEQYFGPGTRLTVT.

The count of this clone is one. V usage is TRBV7-8 and J usage is TRBJ2-3; TRBD1 matches at 8 bases. V was pared by 5 bases and J by 6 bases, with 7 bases of the junction left unmatched. This CDR3 contains 14 residues. Germline V gene data show CDR1 as SGHVS and CDR2 as FQNEAQ. The chain's CDR3 is CASSTRQGSDTQYF. CDR3 in DNA: TGTGCCAGCAGCACCCGACAGGGGTCGGATACGCAGTATTTT.

The genes are TRBV27 and TRBJ2-3; D gene uncertain. Per germline, CDR1 MNHEY and CDR2 SMNVEV (reference sequence). The CDR3 covers 14 residues. V shed 1 base and J shed 6 bases, with 11 bases lying between them. DNA for the CDR3: TGTGCCAGCAGTTTATTGAGCCTCCTGGATACGCAGTATTTT. Its translation: CASSLLSLLDTQYF.

V gene TRBV30 combines with J gene TRBJ2-1; D may be TRBD1 (6 bases). Deletions cut 1 base from V and 15 bases from J, with 13 bases between. The CDR3 is made up of 11 amino acids. Per the germline V gene, CDR1 is GTSNPN and CDR2 is SVGIG (reference sequence). The CDR3 nucleotides are TGTGCCTGGAGTGCCCGACAGGTACCGTTCTTC. Amino acid sequence: CAWSARQVPFF.

CDR3 nucleotides: TGTGCCAGCTCACGGTACGAGGCGAACACTGAAGCTTTCTTT. It is translated as CASSRYEANTEAFF. The rearrangement joins TRBV18 to TRBJ1-1, with D unclear. V lost 4 bases and J lost 1, with 10 bases in between. The CDR3 has 14 residues. Germline CDR1 KGHSH, CDR2 LQKENI.

This sequence joins TRBV28 and TRBJ1-2, with a weak D call TRBD1 (5 bases). V dropped 2 bases and J dropped 8 bases, with 18 bases sitting between them. From germline, CDR1 is MDHEN and CDR2 SYDVKM. CDR3 size: 15 residues. Here the CDR3 reads CASSLPGAGRRGYTF. The CDR3 region has the DNA TGTGCCAGCAGTTTACCCGGAGCGGGACGGAGGGGCTACACCTTC.

The chain is built from TRBV19 and TRBJ1-1; 9 bases line up with TRBD1. The CDR3 is 14 residues long. Germline loops: CDR1 LNHDA, CDR2 SQIVND (reference sequence). V was clipped by 7 bases and J by 7 bases; unmatched bases: 10. CDR3 nucleotides: TGTGCCAGTATGGACAGGGGCCCTCCTGATGAAGCTTTCTTT. Protein sequence: CASMDRGPPDEAFF.

The chain couples TRBV7-2 to TRBJ1-1; a weak D match, TRBD1 (6 bases). V was pared by 2 bases and J by 3 bases, with 7 bases between. Germline V gives CDR1 SGHTA, CDR2 FQGNSA. The CDR3 runs 13 residues. Here the CDR3 reads CASSLSGDTEAFF. The CDR3, as DNA: TGTGCCAGCAGCTTATCAGGGGACACTGAAGCTTTCTTT.

The chain uses TRBV10-3 and TRBJ1-5; D might be TRBD1 (6 bases). CDR3 length: 15 residues. V lost 11 bases and J lost 4, with 21 bases in between. The germline gives CDR1 ENHRY, CDR2 SYGVKD. The DNA of the CDR3 is TGTGCCGTGAGTGTCGACAGGACAAATAATCAGCCCCAGCATTTT. This codes for CAVSVDRTNNQPQHF.